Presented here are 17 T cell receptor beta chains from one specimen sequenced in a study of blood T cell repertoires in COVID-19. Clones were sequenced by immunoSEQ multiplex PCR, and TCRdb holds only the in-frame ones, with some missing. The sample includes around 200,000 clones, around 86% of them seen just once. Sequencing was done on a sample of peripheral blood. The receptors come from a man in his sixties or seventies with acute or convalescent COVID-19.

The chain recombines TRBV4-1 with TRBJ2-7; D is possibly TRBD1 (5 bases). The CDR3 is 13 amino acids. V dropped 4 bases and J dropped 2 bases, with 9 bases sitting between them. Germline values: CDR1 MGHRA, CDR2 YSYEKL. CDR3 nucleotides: TGCGCCAGCAGCCCCGACAGAACCTACGAGCAGTACTTC. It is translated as CASSPDRTYEQYF.

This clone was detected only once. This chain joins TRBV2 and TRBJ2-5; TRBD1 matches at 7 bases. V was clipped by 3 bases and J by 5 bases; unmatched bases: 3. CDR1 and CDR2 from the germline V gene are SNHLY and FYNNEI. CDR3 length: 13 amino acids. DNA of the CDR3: TGTGCCAGCAGTGATCTGGACAGGGAGACCCAGTACTTC. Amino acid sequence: CASSDLDRETQYF.

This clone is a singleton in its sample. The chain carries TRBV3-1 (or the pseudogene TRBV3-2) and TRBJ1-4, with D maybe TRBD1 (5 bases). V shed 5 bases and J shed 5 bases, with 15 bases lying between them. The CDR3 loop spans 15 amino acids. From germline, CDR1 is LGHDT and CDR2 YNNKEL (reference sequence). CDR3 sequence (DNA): TGTGCCAGCAGCAACACACAGGTTTTCAATGAAAAACTGTTTTTT. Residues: CASSNTQVFNEKLFF.

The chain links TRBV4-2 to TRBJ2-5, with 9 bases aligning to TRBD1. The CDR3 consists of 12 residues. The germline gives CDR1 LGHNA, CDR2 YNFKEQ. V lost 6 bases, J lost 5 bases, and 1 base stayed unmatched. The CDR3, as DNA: TGTGCCAGCAGAGGGACAGGGGAGACCCAGTACTTC. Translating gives CASRGTGETQYF.

The CDR3, as DNA: TGTGCCAGCAGCTTTGGCAGAGGGAACACTGAAGCTTTCTTT. It encodes CASSFGRGNTEAFF. V gene TRBV7-2 combines with J gene TRBJ1-1; D remains unclear. Germline values: CDR1 SGHTA, CDR2 FQGNSA. This CDR3 has 14 residues. V shed 3 bases and J shed 1 base, with 9 bases lying between them.

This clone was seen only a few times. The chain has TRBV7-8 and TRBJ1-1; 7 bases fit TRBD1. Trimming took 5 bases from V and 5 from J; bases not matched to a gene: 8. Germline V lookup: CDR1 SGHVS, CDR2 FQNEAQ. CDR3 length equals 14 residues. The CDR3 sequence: CASSLGQPGTEAFF. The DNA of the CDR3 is TGTGCCAGCAGCCTGGGACAGCCGGGGACTGAAGCTTTCTTT.

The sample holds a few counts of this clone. The CDR3, as DNA: TGTGCCAGCAGTGAAGAAAAATTAGCGAGCTACACCTTC. Translating gives CASSEEKLASYTF. This chain uses TRBV25-1 with TRBJ1-2; D remains ambiguous. Trimming cost V 2 bases and J 9 bases, with 13 bases left between them. Germline lookup yields CDR1 MGHDK and CDR2 SYGVNS. The CDR3 spans 13 residues.

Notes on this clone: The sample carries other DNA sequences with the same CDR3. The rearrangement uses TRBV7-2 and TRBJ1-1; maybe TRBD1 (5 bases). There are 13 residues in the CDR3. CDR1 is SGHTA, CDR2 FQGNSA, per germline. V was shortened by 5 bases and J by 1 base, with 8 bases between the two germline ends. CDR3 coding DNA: TGTGCCAGCAGCCTAGACAGGAACACTGAAGCTTTCTTT. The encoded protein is CASSLDRNTEAFF. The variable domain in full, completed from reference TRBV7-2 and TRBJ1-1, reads GAGVSQSPSNKVTEKGKDVELRCDPISGHTALYWYRQSLGQGLEFLIYFQGNSAPDKSGLPSDRFSAERTGGSVSTLTIQRTQQEDSAVYLCASSLDRNTEAFFGQGTRLTVV.

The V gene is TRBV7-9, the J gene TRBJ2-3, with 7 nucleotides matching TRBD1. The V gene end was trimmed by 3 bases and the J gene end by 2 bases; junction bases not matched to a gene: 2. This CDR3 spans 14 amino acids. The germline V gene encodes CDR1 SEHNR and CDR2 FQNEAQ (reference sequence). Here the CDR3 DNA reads TGTGCCAGCAGCTTTGACAGGGTCACAGATACGCAGTATTTT. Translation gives CASSFDRVTDTQYF.

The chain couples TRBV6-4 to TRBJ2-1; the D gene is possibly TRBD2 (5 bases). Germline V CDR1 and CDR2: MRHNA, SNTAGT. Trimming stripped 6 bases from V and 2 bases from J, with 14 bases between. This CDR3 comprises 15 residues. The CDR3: CASSPQDGAYNEQFF. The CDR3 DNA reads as TGTGCCAGCAGCCCCCAGGACGGGGCCTACAATGAGCAGTTCTTC.

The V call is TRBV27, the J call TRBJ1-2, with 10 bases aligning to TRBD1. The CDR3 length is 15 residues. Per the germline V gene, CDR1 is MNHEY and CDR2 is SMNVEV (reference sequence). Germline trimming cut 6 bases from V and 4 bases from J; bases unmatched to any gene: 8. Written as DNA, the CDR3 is TGTGCCAGCAGGGGGGGACAGGGGACCGTCTATGGCTACACCTTC. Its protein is CASRGGQGTVYGYTF.

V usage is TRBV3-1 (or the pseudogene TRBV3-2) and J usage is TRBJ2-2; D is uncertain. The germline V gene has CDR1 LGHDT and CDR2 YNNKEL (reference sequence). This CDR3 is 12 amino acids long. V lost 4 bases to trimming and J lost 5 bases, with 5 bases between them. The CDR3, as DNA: TGTGCCAGCAGCCCCCCGACCGGGGAGCTGTTTTTT. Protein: CASSPPTGELFF.

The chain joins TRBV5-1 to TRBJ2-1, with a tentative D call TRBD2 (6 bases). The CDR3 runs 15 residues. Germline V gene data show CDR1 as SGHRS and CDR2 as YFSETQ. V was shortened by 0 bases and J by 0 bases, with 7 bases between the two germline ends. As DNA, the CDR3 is TGCGCCAGCAGCTTGGAGCGGGCCTCCTACAATGAGCAGTTCTTC. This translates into CASSLERASYNEQFF. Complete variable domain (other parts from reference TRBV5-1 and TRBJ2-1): KAGVTQTPRYLIKTRGQQVTLSCSPISGHRSVSWYQQTPGQGLQFLFEYFSETQRNKGNFPGRFSGRQFSNSRSEMNVSTLELGDSALYLCASSLERASYNEQFFGPGTRLTVL.

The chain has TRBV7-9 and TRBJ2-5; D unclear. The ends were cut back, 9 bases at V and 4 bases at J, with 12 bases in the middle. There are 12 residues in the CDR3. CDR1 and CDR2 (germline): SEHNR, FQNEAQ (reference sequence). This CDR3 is CASTLSGETQYF. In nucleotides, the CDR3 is TGTGCCAGTACCCTTTCCGGAGAGACCCAGTACTTC. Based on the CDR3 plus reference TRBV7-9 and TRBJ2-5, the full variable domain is DTGVSQNPRHKITKRGQNVTFRCDPISEHNRLYWYRQTLGQGPEFLTYFQNEAQLEKSRLLSDRFSAERPKGSFSTLEIQRTEQGDSAMYLCASTLSGETQYFGPGTRLLVL.

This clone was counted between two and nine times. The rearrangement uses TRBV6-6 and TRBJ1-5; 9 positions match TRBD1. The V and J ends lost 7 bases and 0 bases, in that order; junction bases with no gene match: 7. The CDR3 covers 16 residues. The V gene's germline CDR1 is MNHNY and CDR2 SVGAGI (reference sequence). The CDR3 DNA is TGTGCCAGCATGCCGGGGGACAGGGATAGCAATCAGCCCCAGCATTTT. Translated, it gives CASMPGDRDSNQPQHF.

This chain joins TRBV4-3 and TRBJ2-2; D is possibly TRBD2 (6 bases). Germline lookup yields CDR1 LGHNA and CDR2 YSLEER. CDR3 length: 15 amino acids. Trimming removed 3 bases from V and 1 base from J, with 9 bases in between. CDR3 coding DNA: TGCGCCAGCAGCCAGGGGACTGGGAACACCGGGGAGCTGTTTTTT. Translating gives CASSQGTGNTGELFF.

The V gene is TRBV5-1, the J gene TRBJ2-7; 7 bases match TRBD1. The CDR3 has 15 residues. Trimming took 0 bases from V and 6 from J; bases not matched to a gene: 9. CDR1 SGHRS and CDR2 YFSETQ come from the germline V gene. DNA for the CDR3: TGCGCCAGCAGCTTGGTTGTCGGACAGGAGACCGAGCAGTACTTC. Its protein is CASSLVVGQETEQYF.